Here is one TCR beta chain with its context. Its antigen is not identified. Primers: 60 Vbeta forward and 13 Jbeta reverse. TCRdb's copy holds only in-frame clones and misses some; the assay was immunoSEQ multiplex PCR. The specimen's table records 45,000 to 70,000 clones. This sample stems from a study of cytomegalovirus exposure and HLA in healthy donors. Findings and limits, study-wide: Sequences of the TCR beta chain were said to predict the HLA-A and HLA-B alleles of most subjects accurately. Later analysis associated a missense DCLRE1C variant with TCR beta V- and J-gene trimming. Excluded: some indistinguishable V segments such as TRBV6-2 and TRBV6-3. A later analysis showed HLA-associated TCR beta chains outstripping equally common others in clonal expansion.

Germline-derived CDR1 and CDR2 are LGHNA and YNFKEQ. Trimming cost V 4 bases and J 1 base, with 14 bases left between them. CDR3 length: 16 residues. The sequence was obtained from a woman in her forties or fifties in good health and CMV-seropositive. The J gene is TRBJ1-3, the V gene TRBV4-2, with D perhaps TRBD1 (6 bases). Sequencing was carried out using PBMCs. The CDR3 region has the DNA TGTGCCAGCAGCCGGCTTGACAGGTCATCTGGAAACACCATATATTTT. Protein sequence: CASSRLDRSSGNTIYF.